Listed here are 25 T cell receptor beta chains from one sample, sequenced in a study of blood T cell repertoires in COVID-19 (dated by TCRdb to between 2020 and 2021). Library prep was done by the immunoSEQ multiplex PCR assay. TCRdb took this table from immuneACCESS and kept in-frame rearrangements with V and J called. Such tables lack part of the clones; where checked against another copy, unresolved V genes explain under half of the gap, and the rest is unexplained. The sample yields just under 30,000 clones; about 88% were counted once. The top ten hold approximately 9.8% of the sample. The sequenced sample was peripheral blood. Receptors were obtained from a human donor in a cohort sampled during active COVID-19.

This chain joins TRBV5-1 and TRBJ2-5; 15 nucleotides align to TRBD2. With 8 bases clipped from V and 5 bases from J, the junction kept 7 bases outside the gene matches. The CDR3 totals 15 residues. Per germline, CDR1 SGHRS and CDR2 YFSETQ. The CDR3 spells CASDPGLAGGETQYF. CDR3 sequence (DNA): TGCGCCAGTGACCCCGGACTAGCGGGGGGGGAGACCCAGTACTTC.

The V and J genes are TRBV5-6 and TRBJ2-6; TRBD2 might be the D (6 bases). The CDR3 sequence is 18 residues long. The germline V and J ends were trimmed by 6 bases and 1 base, with 20 bases remaining between them. Germline lookup yields CDR1 SGHDT and CDR2 YYEEEE. This chain's CDR3 is CASTQGGGYISGANVLTF. DNA for the CDR3: TGTGCCAGCACCCAAGGAGGAGGGTATATTTCTGGGGCCAACGTCCTGACTTTC.

V and J are TRBV28 and TRBJ1-5; tentative D call: TRBD1 (6 bases). Germline CDR1 and CDR2: MDHEN and SYDVKM. The CDR3 totals 16 residues. The V and J ends lost 6 bases and 3 bases respectively, with 18 bases between them. This chain's CDR3 is CASRQTQGIFNQPQHF. Written as DNA, the CDR3 is TGTGCCAGCAGACAGACTCAGGGGATATTCAATCAGCCCCAGCATTTT.

V gene TRBV9 combines with J gene TRBJ2-3; the D gene is possibly TRBD2 (5 bases). Germline V CDR1 and CDR2: SGDLS, YYNGEE. The CDR3 covers 14 residues. Between the trimmed V and J ends, which lost 3 bases and 2 bases, there was a span of 10 bases. CDR3 DNA: TGTGCCAGCAGCGCGGGAACCTACACAGATACGCAGTATTTT. This gives the protein CASSAGTYTDTQYF.

This sequence joins TRBV11-1 and TRBJ2-1; 9 bases align to TRBD2. With V trimmed by 1 base and J by 6 bases, 4 bases remained unmatched. Per germline, CDR1 SGHAT and CDR2 FQDESV (reference sequence). The CDR3 consists of 15 residues. The CDR3 nucleotides are TGTGCCAGCAGCTTAGGTAGCGGGGGATTCAATGAGCAGTTCTTC. It encodes CASSLGSGGFNEQFF. The variable domain in full, with the rest retrieved from reference TRBV11-1 and TRBJ2-1, is EAEVAQSPRYKITEKSQAVAFWCDPISGHATLYWYRQILGQGPELLVQFQDESVVDDSQLPKDRFSAERLKGVDSTLKIQPAELGDSAMYLCASSLGSGGFNEQFFGPGTRLTVL.

V usage is TRBV7-2 and J usage is TRBJ2-1, with 8 bases aligning to TRBD2. This CDR3 has 15 amino acids. Per the germline V gene, CDR1 is SGHTA and CDR2 is FQGNSA. The V and J ends lost 6 bases and 0 bases, in that order; junction bases with no gene match: 4. CDR3 sequence (DNA): TGTGCCAGCAGGTCAGCGGGAGTCTCCTACAATGAGCAGTTCTTC. Translated: CASRSAGVSYNEQFF. Together with reference TRBV7-2 and TRBJ2-1, the CDR3 gives the full variable domain: GAGVSQSPSNKVTEKGKDVELRCDPISGHTALYWYRQSLGQGLEFLIYFQGNSAPDKSGLPSDRFSAERTGGSVSTLTIQRTQQEDSAVYLCASRSAGVSYNEQFFGPGTRLTVL.

The chain carries TRBV6-5 and TRBJ2-7; 9 bases map to TRBD1. Trimming at V came to 7 bases and at J to 3 bases, leaving 10 bases not matched to a gene. Germline values: CDR1 MNHEY, CDR2 SVGAGI. The CDR3 runs to 15 residues. The CDR3 DNA sequence: TGTGCCAGCACCAAGGGGACAGGGCGGTTCTACGAGCAGTACTTC. Residues: CASTKGTGRFYEQYF.

This chain joins TRBV6-1 and TRBJ1-2, with D possibly matching TRBD1 (5 bases). The ends were cut back, 1 base at V and 8 bases at J, with 5 bases in the middle. Looked up from germline, CDR1 is MNHNS and CDR2 is SASEGT. This CDR3 is 11 amino acids long. The DNA of the CDR3 is TGTGCCAGCAGTGAAGGGGGCGGCTACACCTTC. As protein: CASSEGGGYTF.

The V gene is TRBV28, the J gene TRBJ1-6; maybe TRBD1 (5 bases). The germline gives CDR1 MDHEN, CDR2 SYDVKM. V dropped 1 base and J dropped 6 bases, with 7 bases sitting between them. The CDR3 is made up of 14 amino acids. The CDR3 nucleotides are TGTGCCAGCAGTTTATTACAGGTTAATTCACCCCTCCACTTT. Translation: CASSLLQVNSPLHF. Variable domain in full (rest from reference TRBV28 and TRBJ1-6): DVKVTQSSRYLVKRTGEKVFLECVQDMDHENMFWYRQDPGLGLRLIYFSYDVKMKEKGDIPEGYSVSREKKERFSLILESASTNQTSMYLCASSLLQVNSPLHFGNGTRLTVT.

A remark on this clone: The CDR3 carries no conserved terminal phenylalanine or tryptophan, so it likely arises from a read error. The DNA is left out, because the CDR3 cannot be placed on it with certainty; the CDR3 is given as TCRdb lists it. The chain carries TRBV7-8 and TRBJ2-7; TRBD1 was called by the table and not checked on the DNA. CDR1 is SGHVS, CDR2 FQNEAQ, per germline. Ends included, the CDR3 has 9 residues. The CDR3 loop reads CASSLKSPG.

V usage is TRBV7-9 and J usage is TRBJ2-1, with 9 bases fitting TRBD2. The CDR3 is made up of 14 amino acids. After removal of 4 bases from V and 9 bases from J, the junction contained 7 bases not matched to a gene. Germline assignment: CDR1 SEHNR and CDR2 FQNEAQ (reference sequence). The CDR3 coding sequence is TGTGCCAGCAGCTCCTCAGGGCGGGAGGGTGAGCAGTTCTTC. It encodes CASSSSGREGEQFF. The variable domain in full, with the rest retrieved from reference TRBV7-9 and TRBJ2-1, is DTGVSQNPRHKITKRGQNVTFRCDPISEHNRLYWYRQTLGQGPEFLTYFQNEAQLEKSRLLSDRFSAERPKGSFSTLEIQRTEQGDSAMYLCASSSSGREGEQFFGPGTRLTVL.

The rearrangement uses TRBV5-1 and TRBJ2-7, with a possible D match to TRBD1 (5 bases). With 5 bases removed from V and 0 bases from J, the gap between germline ends came to 9 bases. The CDR3 covers 13 residues. CDR1 SGHRS and CDR2 YFSETQ come from the germline V gene. CDR3: CASSSQGSYEQYF. In nucleotides, the CDR3 is TGCGCCAGCAGTTCCCAGGGCTCCTACGAGCAGTACTTC.

This clone was seen just once. The CDR3 coding sequence is TGTGCCAGTTTAGACAGGGCGAGCTCCTATAATTCACCCCTCCACTTT. It yields the protein CASLDRASSYNSPLHF. The chain employs TRBV19 and TRBJ1-6, with 7 positions matching TRBD1. J was trimmed by 0 bases and V by 8 bases; bases with no gene match: 7. CDR1 and CDR2 from the germline V gene are LNHDA and SQIVND (reference sequence). This CDR3 is built from 16 residues.

The chain employs TRBV7-2 and TRBJ2-5; maybe TRBD1 (5 bases). V was pared by 7 bases and J by 4 bases, with 13 bases between. This CDR3 is 13 amino acids long. The germline V gene encodes CDR1 SGHTA and CDR2 FQGNSA. CDR3 in amino acids: CASNLGRVETQYF. The CDR3 DNA sequence: TGTGCCAGCAACCTGGGCAGGGTAGAGACCCAGTACTTC.

The chain carries TRBV11-2 and TRBJ2-1; TRBD2 aligns across 11 bases. Per germline, CDR1 SGHAT and CDR2 FQNNGV. This CDR3 is 18 amino acids long. V was clipped by 3 bases and J by 2 bases; unmatched bases: 9. CDR3 sequence reads: CASSFRASGGITYNEQFF. CDR3 DNA sequence: TGTGCCAGCAGCTTCCGGGCTAGCGGGGGGATTACCTACAATGAGCAGTTCTTC.

This chain links TRBV7-5 with TRBJ2-3; no check of the table's D call, TRBD2, against the DNA was made. TRBV7-5 is tagged as a pseudogene. The CDR3 totals 16 residues. CDR3 residues: CARSVGLAGATDTQYF. The CDR3 DNA reads TGTGCCAGAAGCGTGGGACTAGCGGGGGCCACAGATACGCAGTATTTT.

The gene calls are TRBV14 and TRBJ2-3; unclear D gene. This CDR3 has 12 amino acids. Germline CDR1 reads SGHDN; CDR2 reads FVKESK. Trimming stripped 2 bases from V and 9 bases from J, with 9 bases between. The CDR3 spells CASSQNTRTQYF. CDR3 sequence (DNA): TGTGCCAGCAGCCAAAATACTCGAACGCAGTATTTT.

The chain is built from TRBV7-8 and TRBJ1-2; 7 bases map to TRBD1. CDR1 is SGHVS, CDR2 FQNEAQ, per germline. The CDR3 sequence is 14 residues long. Germline trimming cut 1 base from V and 4 bases from J; bases unmatched to any gene: 3. The CDR3 DNA reads TGTGCCAGCAGCTTAGGAACAGGGGTCTATGGCTACACCTTC. The encoded protein is CASSLGTGVYGYTF.

The rearrangement joins TRBV30 to TRBJ2-3, with TRBD1 identical over 7 bases. CDR3 size: 15 residues. V shed 3 bases and J 0 bases; nucleotides not matched to a gene: 6. Looked up from germline, CDR1 is GTSNPN and CDR2 is SVGIG (reference sequence). The CDR3 here is CAWSFTGESTDTQYF. CDR3 DNA: TGTGCCTGGAGCTTCACAGGGGAAAGCACAGATACGCAGTATTTT.

This clone showed up just a few times. The CDR3 nucleotides are TGTGCCAGCAGCTTGTTAGGGGATCAGCCCCAGCATTTT. Translated: CASSLLGDQPQHF. This chain links TRBV7-2 with TRBJ1-5, with D maybe TRBD1 (5 bases). Germline values: CDR1 SGHTA, CDR2 FQGNSA. The CDR3 is 13 residues long. Trimming stripped 3 bases from V and 5 bases from J, with 8 bases between.

The rearrangement uses TRBV19 and TRBJ2-6; D remains unclear. CDR1 and CDR2 from the germline V gene are LNHDA and SQIVND (reference sequence). V lost 9 bases and J lost 0, with 9 bases in between. This CDR3 is built from 14 residues. The CDR3 is CASNTFSGANVLTF. DNA for the CDR3: TGTGCCAGCAATACTTTCTCTGGGGCCAACGTCCTGACTTTC. The full variable domain, completed using reference TRBV19 and TRBJ2-6, is DGGITQSPKYLFRKEGQNVTLSCEQNLNHDAMYWYRQDPGQGLRLIYYSQIVNDFQKGDIAEGYSVSREKKESFPLTVTSAQKNPTAFYLCASNTFSGANVLTFGAGSRLTVL.

CDR3 sequence: CSVEGGGLEQYF. CDR3 DNA sequence: TGCAGCGTTGAAGGCGGCGGGCTGGAGCAGTACTTC. The rearrangement joins TRBV29-1 to TRBJ2-7; tentative D call: TRBD2 (5 bases). Trimming took 1 base from V and 7 from J, leaving 11 bases between them. The CDR3 consists of 12 residues. Germline V CDR1 and CDR2: SQVTM, ANQGSEA.

This chain connects TRBV15 to TRBJ2-5, with 10 nucleotides matching TRBD2. Germline V gene lookup returns CDR1 LNHNV and CDR2 YYDKDF (reference sequence). The CDR3 consists of 18 residues. V shed 1 base, J shed 1 base, and the junction held 9 bases outside the gene matches. This CDR3 reads CATSRAYGASGGQETQYF. DNA of the CDR3: TGTGCCACCAGCAGAGCCTACGGTGCTAGCGGGGGCCAAGAGACCCAGTACTTC.

The J gene is TRBJ1-2, the V gene TRBV30, with D uncertain. This CDR3 is built from 11 residues. Trimming removed 2 bases at V and 8 bases at J, with 9 bases between. CDR1 GTSNPN and CDR2 SVGIG come from the germline V gene (reference sequence). For the CDR3, the DNA is TGTGCCTGGAGTTTGGCTCGCGGCTACACCTTC. Translation gives CAWSLARGYTF.

The chain links TRBV28 to TRBJ2-7; TRBD1 aligns across 7 bases. Unmatched junction bases numbered 4, after V lost 5 bases and J lost 0 bases. The CDR3 is 14 amino acids. Germline CDR1 MDHEN, CDR2 SYDVKM. The CDR3 DNA sequence: TGTGCCAGCAGTCCCGGGACAGTCTCCTACGAGCAGTACTTC. Amino acids: CASSPGTVSYEQYF.